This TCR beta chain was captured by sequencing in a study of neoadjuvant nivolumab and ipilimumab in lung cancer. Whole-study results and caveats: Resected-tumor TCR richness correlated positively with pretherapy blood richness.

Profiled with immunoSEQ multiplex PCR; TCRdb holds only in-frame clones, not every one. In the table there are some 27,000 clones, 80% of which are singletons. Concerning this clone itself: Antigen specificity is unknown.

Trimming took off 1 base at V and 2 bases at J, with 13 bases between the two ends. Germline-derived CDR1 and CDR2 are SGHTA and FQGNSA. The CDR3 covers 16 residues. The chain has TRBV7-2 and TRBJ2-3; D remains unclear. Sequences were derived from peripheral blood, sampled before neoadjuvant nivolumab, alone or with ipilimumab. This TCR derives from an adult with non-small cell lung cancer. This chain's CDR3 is CASSLDFRFPTDTQYF. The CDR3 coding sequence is TGTGCCAGCAGCTTAGACTTCAGGTTCCCCACAGATACGCAGTATTTT.